Below are 22 T cell receptor beta chains sequenced from a single sample in a study of cytomegalovirus exposure and HLA in healthy donors. With 60 Vbeta and 13 Jbeta primers, the PCR was carried out. TCRdb's table, derived via immunoSEQ multiplex PCR, lists solely in-frame clones and lacks some. In the table there are about 110,000 clones, around 77% of which are singletons. Sample: PBMCs. The receptor source for this set is a woman between 25 and 40 years old in good health and CMV-seropositive.

The chain links TRBV30 to TRBJ2-7; 10 bases agree with TRBD2. The germline gives CDR1 GTSNPN, CDR2 SVGIG (reference sequence). This CDR3 is built from 16 residues. The V and J ends lost 2 bases and 3 bases, in that order; junction bases with no gene match: 10. The CDR3 region is CAWSKPGLALRYEQYF. The CDR3 DNA sequence: TGTGCCTGGAGTAAGCCGGGACTAGCGTTACGCTACGAGCAGTACTTC.

This clone was observed a few times. The genes are TRBV6-5 and TRBJ1-2, with TRBD1 as a possible D gene (6 bases). The CDR3 consists of 14 residues. Germline assignment: CDR1 MNHEY and CDR2 SVGAGI. V was clipped by 7 bases and J by 4 bases, with 16 bases between them. CDR3 sequence: CASIDRNPRYGYTF. The CDR3 coding sequence is TGTGCCAGCATCGACAGGAATCCGCGCTATGGCTACACCTTC.

This chain connects TRBV5-1 to TRBJ1-6; 8 nucleotides line up with TRBD1. V lost 0 bases to trimming and J lost 7 bases; unmatched junction nucleotides: 9. Germline values: CDR1 SGHRS, CDR2 YFSETQ. The CDR3 is made up of 17 amino acids. CDR3 nucleotide sequence: TGCGCCAGCAGCTTGGGGGGACAGGCCCTGGGGAATTCACCCCTCCACTTT. Protein product: CASSLGGQALGNSPLHF.

This clone was counted a few times. This chain links TRBV4-1 with TRBJ2-7; tentatively, D is TRBD1 (5 bases). Germline V gives CDR1 MGHRA, CDR2 YSYEKL. The CDR3 contains 16 residues. Trimming stripped 2 bases from V and 2 bases from J, with 16 bases between. This CDR3 reads CASSQRTATATYEQYF. For the CDR3, the DNA is TGCGCCAGCAGCCAAAGGACCGCGACAGCTACCTACGAGCAGTACTTC.

J is TRBJ2-7 and V is TRBV6-5, with a weak D call TRBD1 (5 bases). The CDR3 is 13 residues long. V lost 8 bases and J 1 base, leaving 12 bases between the germline ends. The germline V gene has CDR1 MNHEY and CDR2 SVGAGI. The CDR3 reads CASARDSSYEQYF. The CDR3 DNA reads as TGTGCCAGCGCTCGAGACAGTTCCTACGAGCAGTACTTC.

This CDR3 is CASSSSGEQYF. Written as DNA, the CDR3 is TGTGCCAGCAGCTCCAGTGGCGAGCAGTACTTC. The rearrangement uses TRBV11-2 and TRBJ2-7; D remains ambiguous. The CDR3 is made up of 11 amino acids. V was clipped by 4 bases and J by 6 bases, with 7 bases between them. CDR1 is SGHAT, CDR2 FQNNGV, per germline.

The chain carries TRBV27 and TRBJ2-1; 7 bases line up with TRBD2. The CDR3 runs 16 residues. V trimming: 5 bases; J trimming: 8 bases; junction bases outside the gene matches: 15. Germline lookup yields CDR1 MNHEY and CDR2 SMNVEV (reference sequence). The CDR3 sequence: CASSDLLSGGGHEQFF. DNA for the CDR3: TGTGCCAGCAGTGACCTACTTAGTGGGGGAGGGCATGAGCAGTTCTTC.

The chain couples TRBV19 to TRBJ1-6; D is unclear. The CDR3 has 17 residues. Germline CDR1 is LNHDA and CDR2 is SQIVND (reference sequence). V was pared by 6 bases and J by 9 bases, with 24 bases between. Written as DNA, the CDR3 is TGTGCCAGTAGAAGGCAAGAAACCTATACTTCTAGTTCACCCCTCCACTTT. The encoded protein is CASRRQETYTSSSPLHF.

The rearrangement links TRBV18 to TRBJ1-1, with D hard to call. Germline V lookup: CDR1 KGHSH, CDR2 LQKENI. The CDR3 contains 12 residues. V lost 6 bases to trimming and J lost 4 bases, with 9 bases between them. CDR3 residues: CASSGRGTEAFF. As DNA, the CDR3 is TGTGCCAGCTCGGGTAGAGGCACTGAAGCTTTCTTT.

The chain recombines TRBV10-3 with TRBJ2-1, with 7 bases identical to TRBD1. After removal of 3 bases from V and 7 bases from J, the junction contained 3 bases not matched to a gene. The CDR3 spans 13 residues. Germline V CDR1 and CDR2: ENHRY, SYGVKD. The DNA of the CDR3 is TGTGCCATCAGTGACCGCAGGGGGAATGAGCAGTTCTTC. This codes for CAISDRRGNEQFF.

The chain uses TRBV5-1 and TRBJ1-6; TRBD1 is a possible D gene (6 bases). From germline, CDR1 is SGHRS and CDR2 YFSETQ. V lost 0 bases, J lost 7 bases, and 14 bases lay in between. The CDR3 extends over 16 amino acids. CDR3 amino acids: CASSLAGRDTNSPLHF. The CDR3 DNA follows: TGCGCCAGCAGCTTGGCAGGCCGGGACACGAATTCACCCCTCCACTTT.

The V call is TRBV5-1, the J call TRBJ1-6; 9 nucleotides match TRBD1. The germline gives CDR1 SGHRS, CDR2 YFSETQ. The CDR3 contains 16 residues. V gave up 3 bases and J gave up 9 bases; unmatched junction bases: 10. DNA of the CDR3: TGCGCCAGCAGCTCGAAACAGGGGGCTGAGGTTTCACCCCTCCACTTT. Residues: CASSSKQGAEVSPLHF.

This chain connects TRBV2 to TRBJ2-6; 8 bases line up with TRBD1. CDR1 is SNHLY, CDR2 FYNNEI, per germline. The CDR3 contains 15 residues. J gave up 0 bases and V 8 bases, and 3 bases lay outside the gene matches. CDR3: CASLQGVSGANVLTF. The CDR3 bases are TGTGCCAGCCTACAGGGGGTCTCTGGGGCCAACGTCCTGACTTTC.

As to this clone: The junction differs from germline at one of its ends, possibly a read error. V gene TRBV5-6 combines with J gene TRBJ1-3, with 9 bases aligning to TRBD1. CDR1 and CDR2 from the germline V gene are SGHDT and YYEEEE. The CDR3 totals 16 residues. The CDR3 loop is CASSLWYRGPGNTVYF. The CDR3 DNA reads TGTGCCAGCAGCTTGTGGTACAGGGGGCCTGGAAACACCGTATATTTT. Together with reference TRBV5-6 and TRBJ1-3, the CDR3 gives the full variable domain: DAGVTQSPTHLIKTRGQQVTLRCSPKSGHDTVSWYQQALGQGPQFIFQYYEEEERQRGNFPDRFSGHQFPNYSSELNVNALLLGDSALYLCASSLWYRGPGNTVYFGEGSWLTVV.

This sequence joins TRBV19 and TRBJ2-3, with no clear D. The ends were cut back, 3 bases at V and 7 bases at J, with 11 bases in the middle. Germline V gene lookup returns CDR1 LNHDA and CDR2 SQIVND (reference sequence). The CDR3 has 13 residues. The CDR3 coding sequence is TGTGCCAGTAGTATTATGTTAGAAAATACGCAGTATTTT. Translation: CASSIMLENTQYF.

The V call is TRBV29-1, the J call TRBJ2-2, with TRBD1 identical over 8 bases. With 6 bases clipped from V and 6 bases from J, the junction kept 9 bases outside the gene matches. The germline gives CDR1 SQVTM, CDR2 ANQGSEA. CDR3 length: 14 residues. The CDR3 is CSVERDRTSGELFF. CDR3 in DNA: TGCAGCGTGGAACGGGACAGGACCTCCGGGGAGCTGTTTTTT.

The J gene is TRBJ1-2, the V gene TRBV4-1; 7 bases fit TRBD1. Germline V gene sequence: CDR1 MGHRA, CDR2 YSYEKL. V was pared by 5 bases and J by 4 bases, with 7 bases of the junction left unmatched. The CDR3 is 14 amino acids. The CDR3 here is CASSTRDSLYGYTF. The CDR3 DNA follows: TGCGCCAGCAGCACCCGGGACAGCCTCTATGGCTACACCTTC.

This clone was seen only once. A junction end diverges from the germline sequence, so it may reflect a read error. For the CDR3, the DNA is TGTGCCAGCAGCGAAGCCGACAGCCTCTATGGCTACACCTTC. Its protein product is CASSEADSLYGYTF. The V gene is TRBV2, the J gene TRBJ1-2; D is perhaps TRBD1 (5 bases). The germline V gene has CDR1 SNHLY and CDR2 FYNNEI. The CDR3 runs 14 residues.

The sample holds one count of this clone. This chain links TRBV7-2 with TRBJ2-1, with 13 bases identical to TRBD2. This CDR3 comprises 15 residues. Germline V gene lookup returns CDR1 SGHTA and CDR2 FQGNSA. V shed 4 bases, J shed 6 bases, and the junction held 3 bases outside the gene matches. Here the CDR3 reads CASSSLAGGGNEQFF. CDR3 nucleotide sequence: TGTGCCAGCAGCTCACTAGCGGGGGGGGGCAATGAGCAGTTCTTC.

V gene TRBV30 combines with J gene TRBJ2-3; TRBD2 aligns across 11 bases. The CDR3 is 15 amino acids. With 4 bases clipped from V and 3 bases from J, the junction kept 6 bases outside the gene matches. The germline gives CDR1 GTSNPN, CDR2 SVGIG (reference sequence). The CDR3 coding sequence is TGTGCCTGGAAATTAGCGGGGGGGCTAACAGATACGCAGTATTTT. This codes for CAWKLAGGLTDTQYF. Full variable domain (remainder filled in from reference TRBV30 and TRBJ2-3): SQTIHQWPATLVQPVGSPLSLECTVEGTSNPNLYWYRQAAGRGLQLLFYSVGIGQISSEVPQNLSASRPQDRQFILSSKKLLLSDSGFYLCAWKLAGGLTDTQYFGPGTRLTVL.

The chain couples TRBV6-1 to TRBJ1-1; TRBD1 matches at 9 bases. This CDR3 is built from 14 residues. Germline assignment: CDR1 MNHNS and CDR2 SASEGT. J was trimmed by 4 bases and V by 8 bases; bases with no gene match: 8. The CDR3 DNA reads as TGTGCCAGCCGGGGGGGACAGGGAAGCACTGAAGCTTTCTTT. Its translation is CASRGGQGSTEAFF.

The chain recombines TRBV7-2 with TRBJ2-2; TRBD2 agrees at 14 bases. This CDR3 region has 18 residues. CDR1 is SGHTA, CDR2 FQGNSA, per germline. V was clipped by 5 bases and J by 0 bases; unmatched bases: 5. The DNA of the CDR3 is TGTGCCAGCAGCCGAAGACTAGCGGGGGGGCCGAACACCGGGGAGCTGTTTTTT. Translating it yields CASSRRLAGGPNTGELFF.